The entry below describes one T cell receptor (beta chain). This specimen belongs to a study of blood T cell repertoires in COVID-19. Study as a whole: Italy, Spain and the United States were the sources of the convalescent and acute COVID-19 samples. Sources were T cells, B-cell-depleted T cells, or PBMCs; the material itself was cDNA or gDNA.

Data came from immunoSEQ multiplex PCR; TCRdb stores just in-frame clones and leaves some out. The sample carries about 270,000 clones, approximately 89% recorded once. The sequence came from a woman aged 55-69 years who had recovered from COVID-19. Sequences were obtained from peripheral blood.

CDR3: CASKDGAGELFF. CDR3 nucleotides: TGTGCCAGTAAGGACGGGGCCGGGGAGCTGTTTTTT. This chain connects TRBV19 to TRBJ2-2, with D possibly being TRBD2 (5 bases). The germline V gene encodes CDR1 LNHDA and CDR2 SQIVND (reference sequence). The V end lost 7 bases, the J end lost 6 bases, and 9 bases lay between the germline ends. This CDR3 spans 12 amino acids.